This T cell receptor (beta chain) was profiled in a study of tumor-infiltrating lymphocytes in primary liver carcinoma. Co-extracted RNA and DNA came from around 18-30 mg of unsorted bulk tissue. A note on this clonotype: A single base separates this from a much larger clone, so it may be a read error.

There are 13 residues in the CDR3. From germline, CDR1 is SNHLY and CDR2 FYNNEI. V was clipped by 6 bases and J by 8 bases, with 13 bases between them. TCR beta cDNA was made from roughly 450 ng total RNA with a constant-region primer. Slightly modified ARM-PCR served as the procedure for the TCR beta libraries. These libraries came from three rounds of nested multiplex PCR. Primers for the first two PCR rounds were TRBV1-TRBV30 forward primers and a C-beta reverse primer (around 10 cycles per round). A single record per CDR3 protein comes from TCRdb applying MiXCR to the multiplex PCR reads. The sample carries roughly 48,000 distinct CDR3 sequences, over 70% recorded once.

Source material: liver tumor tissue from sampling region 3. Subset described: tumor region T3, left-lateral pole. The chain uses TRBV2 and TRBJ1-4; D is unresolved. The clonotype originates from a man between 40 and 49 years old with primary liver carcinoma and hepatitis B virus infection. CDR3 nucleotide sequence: TGTGCCAGCAGCGGACCTCCGAGGGAAAAACTGTTTTTT. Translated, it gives CASSGPPREKLFF.